Reported below is one T cell receptor (beta chain). Its specific antigen is unknown. No per-base quality is available; no much larger clone lies one base away. TCRbeta CDR3 regions were amplified from genomic DNA by means of the immunoSEQ Assay, a bias-controlled multiplex PCR. The original methods were these. The number of nucleated cells in each sample was estimated by amplification of reference gene primers within the assay. To quantify the absolute abundance of each unique TCRbeta CDR3 rearrangement, sequence reads were collapsed and filtered. For each sample, productive Simpson clonality was calculated as the square root of Simpson's diversity index over productive rearrangements. TCRdb re-hosts the immuneACCESS table, in-frame sequences only. Its copies lack some clones; in the studies checked, an unresolved V gene accounts for under half of them, and the cause for the rest is not known. V and J calls and clone size are copied from that table; D and trimming were computed from the DNA. Across this sample there are approximately 290,000 clones, with approximately 86% seen only once. About 1% of the sample is taken by the ten largest.

These data originate in a study of blood T cell repertoires in COVID-19 (dated by TCRdb to between 2020 and 2021). Broadly, across the study: Samples covering the acute and convalescent phases of COVID-19 were provided by collaborators in the United States, Italy and Spain. A freely available public database, intended as a resource for researchers studying the immune response to SARS-CoV-2, is where the repertoires were released. Nearly every sample came with metadata listing a de-identified subject ID, COVID-19 status, age in years and sex. Where available, HLA class I and class II types were obtained from metadata supplied by the sample provider rather than from assay-based typing. The material from the prospective study consisted of cDNA or gDNA derived from T cells, B-cell-depleted T cells, or PBMCs. The samples were drawn from the first 160 participants of the ongoing ImmuneRACE study and from 950 to 1,500 subjects provided by 6 global collaborators. Subjects who had been exposed to COVID-19, were actively infected with it, or had recovered from it provided the deeply sampled blood TCRbeta repertoires that made up the dataset. Overall study results and their limits: The amount of clinical and demographic metadata varied by source and participant and was provided uncurated.

The CDR3 numbers 13 residues from cysteine through phenylalanine. Only CDR3 DNA remains: 39 bases, in frame from the first base. The germline V gene gives CDR1 as SQVTM and CDR2 as ANQGSEA. V was cut back by 4 bases and J by 6 bases, leaving a gap of 12 bases between them. One collaborating source in Seattle enrolled patients during active infection and followed them longitudinally through the course of disease. Collaborating institutions collected whole blood in K2EDTA tubes following their own protocols. For TCRbeta analysis, collaborator samples were shipped as frozen whole blood, as isolated PBMCs, or as DNA extracted from either sample type.

Material for sequencing was peripheral blood. The chain is assembled from TRBV29-1 and TRBJ2-2; the D gene is perhaps TRBD2, on 6 matching bases. This clonotype originated in a human donor with COVID-19, enrolled during active disease. The donor label of this sample is uncertain. The CDR3 reads as follows: CSVARDLAGELFF. The DNA sequence follows: TGCAGCGTTGCGCGGGATTTAGCCGGGGAGCTGTTTTTT.